These T cell receptor beta chains were read from a single sample in a study of T cell changes during pregnancy in multiple sclerosis. Only in-frame clones appear in the TCRdb table, and some are missing; sequencing was by immunoSEQ multiplex PCR. The sample consists of about 17,000 clones, 84% of them appearing once. Specimen: CD8+ T cells from peripheral blood mononuclear cells, collected in the third trimester of pregnancy. These receptors all come from a female donor in good health, enrolled as a control in a pregnancy study. CDR3s include the opening cysteine and the closing phenylalanine or tryptophan. The D gene is left open where the match is weak. The listing skips clone size in some rows; elsewhere it reads once, few, many or a size class.

>TRBJ1-6|TRBV4-1|TRBD1|once
TGCGCCAGCAGCGAGACAGGGGGCATTTCACCCCTCCACTTT
CASSETGGISPLHF
>TRBJ2-7|TRBV30|NA|NA
TGTGCCCTGGGGGACTGGGGGAGAGGAGCCTACGAGCAGTACTTC
CALGDWGRGAYEQYF
>TRBJ2-2|TRBV5-1|TRBD1|NA
TGCGCCAGCAGCTTGGGGGACAGGGAAAAAGCCGGGGAGCTGTTTTTT
CASSLGDREKAGELFF
>TRBJ2-7|TRBV30|NA|large
TGTGCCTGGAGGGCGTGGAGGGACCTTAGCTCGAGCTACGAGCAGTACTTC
CAWRAWRDLSSSYEQYF
>TRBJ2-7|TRBV13|TRBD1|NA
TGTGCCAGCAGCACCCGACAGGGGCCCTCCTACGAGCAGTACTTC
CASSTRQGPSYEQYF
>TRBJ1-5|TRBV27|NA|NA
TGTGCCAGCAGAAAGTCGCGAGGGGGTAGCAATCAGCCCCAGCATTTT
CASRKSRGGSNQPQHF
>TRBJ2-7|TRBV19|NA|NA
TGTGCCAGTAGTCTCAGACGGAGGTACGAGCAGTACTTC
CASSLRRRYEQYF
>TRBJ2-3|TRBV27|TRBD2|NA
TGTGCCAGCAGTTACGGGGGGGACACAGATACGCAGTATTTT
CASSYGGDTDTQYF
>TRBJ1-1|TRBV5-1|NA|once
TGCGCCAGCAGCACCGGCCGGGGTGTGGACACTGAAGCTTTCTTT
CASSTGRGVDTEAFF
>TRBJ1-2|TRBV10-2|TRBD1|NA
TGCGCCAGCAGGGACACCGCAGGGGGTAACTATGGCTACACCTTC
CASRDTAGGNYGYTF
>TRBJ2-7|TRBV6-1|NA|NA
TGTGCCAGCAGTTCGGGGGACTTGGACGAGCAGTACTTC
CASSSGDLDEQYF
>TRBJ2-1|TRBV7-9|TRBD2|NA
TGTGCCAGCAGCCCCCGACTAGCGGGGGTTGCTGAGCAGTTCTTC
CASSPRLAGVAEQFF
>TRBJ1-2|TRBV5-6|NA|NA
TGTGCCAGCAGCAAAGCGGCCCTTCTGGCTGATGGCTACACCTTC
CASSKAALLADGYTF
>TRBJ1-1|TRBV27|NA|NA
TGTGCCAGCAGTTTAACCGGGATTGGCACTGAAGCTTTCTTT
CASSLTGIGTEAFF